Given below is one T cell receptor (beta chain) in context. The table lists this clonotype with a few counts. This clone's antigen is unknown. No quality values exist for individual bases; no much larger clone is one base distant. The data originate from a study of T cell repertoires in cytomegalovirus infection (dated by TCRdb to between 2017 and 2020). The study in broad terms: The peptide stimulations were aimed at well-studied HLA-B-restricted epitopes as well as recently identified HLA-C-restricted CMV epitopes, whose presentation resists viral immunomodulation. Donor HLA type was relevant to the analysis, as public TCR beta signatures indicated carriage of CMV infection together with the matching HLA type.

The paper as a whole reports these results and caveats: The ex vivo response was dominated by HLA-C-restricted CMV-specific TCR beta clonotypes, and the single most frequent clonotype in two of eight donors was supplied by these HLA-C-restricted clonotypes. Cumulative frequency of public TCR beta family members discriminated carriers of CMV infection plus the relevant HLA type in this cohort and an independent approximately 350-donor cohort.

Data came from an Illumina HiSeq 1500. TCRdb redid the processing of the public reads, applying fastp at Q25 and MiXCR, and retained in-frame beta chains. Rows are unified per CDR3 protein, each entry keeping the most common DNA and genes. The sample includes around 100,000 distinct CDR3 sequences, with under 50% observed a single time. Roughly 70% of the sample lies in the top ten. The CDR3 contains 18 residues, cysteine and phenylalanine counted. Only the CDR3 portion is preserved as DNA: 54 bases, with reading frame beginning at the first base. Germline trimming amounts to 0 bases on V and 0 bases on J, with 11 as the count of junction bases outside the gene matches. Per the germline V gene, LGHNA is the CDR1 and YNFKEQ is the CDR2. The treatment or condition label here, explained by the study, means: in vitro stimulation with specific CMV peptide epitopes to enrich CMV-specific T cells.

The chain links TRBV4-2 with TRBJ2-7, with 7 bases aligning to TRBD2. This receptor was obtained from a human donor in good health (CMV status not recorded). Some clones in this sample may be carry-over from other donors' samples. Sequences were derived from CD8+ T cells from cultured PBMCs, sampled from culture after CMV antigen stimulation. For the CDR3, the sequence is CASSQEGGGEGLSYEQYF. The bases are TGTGCCAGCAGCCAAGAGGGGGGGGGGGAAGGCCTCTCCTACGAGCAGTACTTC.